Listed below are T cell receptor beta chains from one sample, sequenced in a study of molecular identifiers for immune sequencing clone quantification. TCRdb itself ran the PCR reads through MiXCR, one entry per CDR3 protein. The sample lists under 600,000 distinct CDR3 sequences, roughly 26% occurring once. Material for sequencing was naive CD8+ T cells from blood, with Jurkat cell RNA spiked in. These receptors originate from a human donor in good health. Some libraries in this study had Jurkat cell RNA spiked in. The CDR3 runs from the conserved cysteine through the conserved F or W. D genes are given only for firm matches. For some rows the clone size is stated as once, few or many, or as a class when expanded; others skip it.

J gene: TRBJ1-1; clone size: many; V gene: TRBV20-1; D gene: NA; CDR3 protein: CSARDPRTENTEAFF; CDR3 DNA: TGCAGTGCTAGAGATCCAAGGACAGAAAACACTGAAGCTTTCTTT
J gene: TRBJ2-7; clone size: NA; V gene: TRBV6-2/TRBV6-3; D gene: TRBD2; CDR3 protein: CASPLSGEGSSYEQYF; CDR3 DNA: TGTGCCAGCCCGCTATCGGGGGAGGGGAGTTCCTACGAGCAGTACTTC
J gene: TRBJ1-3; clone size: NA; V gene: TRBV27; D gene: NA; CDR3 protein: CASSLSLTSGNPIYF; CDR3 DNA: TGTGCCAGCAGTTTATCACTAACCTCTGGAAACCCCATATATTTT
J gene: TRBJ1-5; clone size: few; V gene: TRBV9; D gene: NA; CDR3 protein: CASSVGGGDSQPQHF; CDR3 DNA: TGTGCCAGCAGCGTAGGCGGGGGCGATAGTCAGCCCCAGCATTTT
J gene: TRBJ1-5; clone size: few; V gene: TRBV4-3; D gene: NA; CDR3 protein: CASSQDSAGNQPQHF; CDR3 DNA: TGCGCCAGCAGCCAAGACTCGGCAGGAAATCAGCCCCAGCATTTT
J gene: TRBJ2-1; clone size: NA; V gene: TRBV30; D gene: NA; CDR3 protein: CAWSPPASYNEQFF; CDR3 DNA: TGTGCCTGGAGTCCCCCGGCCTCCTACAATGAGCAGTTCTTC
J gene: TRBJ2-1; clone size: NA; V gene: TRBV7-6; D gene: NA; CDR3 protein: CASSKLARSSYNEQFF; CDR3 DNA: TGTGCCAGCTCTAAACTCGCCAGGTCATCTTACAATGAGCAGTTCTTC
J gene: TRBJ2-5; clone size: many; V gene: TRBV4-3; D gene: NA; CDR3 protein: CASSQDVSRRETQYF; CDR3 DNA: TGCGCCAGCAGCCAAGATGTGTCCCGCCGAGAGACCCAGTACTTC
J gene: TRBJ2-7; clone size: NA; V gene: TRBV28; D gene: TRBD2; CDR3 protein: CASSNSGTNYEQYF; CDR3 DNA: TGTGCCAGCAGTAACTCCGGGACTAACTACGAGCAGTACTTC
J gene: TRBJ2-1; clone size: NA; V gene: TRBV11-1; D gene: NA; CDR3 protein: CASSQRTLDYNEQFF; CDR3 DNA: TGTGCCAGCAGCCAAAGGACCCTAGACTACAATGAGCAGTTCTTC
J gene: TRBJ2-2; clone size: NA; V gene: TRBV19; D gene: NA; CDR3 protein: CASSMAPNTGELFF; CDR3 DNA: TGTGCCAGTAGTATGGCCCCGAACACCGGGGAGCTGTTTTTT
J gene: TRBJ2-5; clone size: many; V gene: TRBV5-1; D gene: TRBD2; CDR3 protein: CASSLGQTGGGETQYF; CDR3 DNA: TGCGCCAGCAGCTTGGGGCAGACGGGAGGAGGAGAGACCCAGTACTTC
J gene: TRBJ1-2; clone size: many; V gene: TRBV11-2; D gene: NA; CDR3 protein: CASSPATGYGYTF; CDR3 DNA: TGTGCCAGCAGCCCCGCGACGGGCTATGGCTACACCTTC
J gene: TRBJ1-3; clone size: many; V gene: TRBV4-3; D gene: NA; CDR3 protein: CASAGGLAGNTIYF; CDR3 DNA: TGCGCCAGCGCGGGGGGCTTAGCTGGAAACACCATATATTTT
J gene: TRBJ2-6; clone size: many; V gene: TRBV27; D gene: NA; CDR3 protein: CASSLLGGHSGANVLTF; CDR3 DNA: TGTGCCAGCAGTTTATTGGGCGGGCACTCTGGGGCCAACGTCCTGACTTTC
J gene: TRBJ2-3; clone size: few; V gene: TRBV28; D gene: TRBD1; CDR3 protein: CASSFPGGRSTDTQYF; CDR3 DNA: TGTGCCAGCAGTTTCCCAGGGGGCAGAAGCACAGATACGCAGTATTTT
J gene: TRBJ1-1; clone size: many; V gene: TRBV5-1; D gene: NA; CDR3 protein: CASSLVAGSEAFF; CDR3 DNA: TGCGCCAGCAGCTTAGTCGCGGGCTCTGAAGCTTTCTTT
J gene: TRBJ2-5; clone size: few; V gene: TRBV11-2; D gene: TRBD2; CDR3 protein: CASSLVRGGRETQYF; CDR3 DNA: TGTGCCAGCAGCTTAGTCAGGGGCGGGAGGGAGACCCAGTACTTC
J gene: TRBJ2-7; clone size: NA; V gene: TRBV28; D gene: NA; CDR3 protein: CASSSRWTYEQYF; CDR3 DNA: TGTGCCAGCAGCTCTCGGTGGACCTACGAGCAGTACTTC
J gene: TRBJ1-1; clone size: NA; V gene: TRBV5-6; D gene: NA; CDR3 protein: CASSIFRDMQSRAEAFF; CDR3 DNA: TGTGCCAGCAGCATATTCCGGGACATGCAAAGTCGGGCTGAAGCTTTCTTT
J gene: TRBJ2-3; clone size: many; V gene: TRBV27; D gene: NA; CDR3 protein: CASSFFPSTDTQYF; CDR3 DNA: TGTGCCAGCAGTTTTTTCCCTAGCACAGATACGCAGTATTTT
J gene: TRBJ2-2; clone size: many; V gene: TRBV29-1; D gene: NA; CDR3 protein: CSVGPDNTGELFF; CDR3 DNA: TGCAGCGTCGGACCAGACAACACCGGGGAGCTGTTTTTT
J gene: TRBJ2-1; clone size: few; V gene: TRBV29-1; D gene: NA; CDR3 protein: CSVVSYNEQFF; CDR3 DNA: TGCAGCGTTGTCTCGTACAATGAGCAGTTCTTC
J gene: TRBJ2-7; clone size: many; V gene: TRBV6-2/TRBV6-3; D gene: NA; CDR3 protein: CASSPLQGEQYF; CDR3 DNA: TGTGCCAGCAGTCCCCTTCAAGGGGAGCAGTACTTC
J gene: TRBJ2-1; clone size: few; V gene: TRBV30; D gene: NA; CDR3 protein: CAWTWRGPPNEQFF; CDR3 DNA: TGTGCCTGGACGTGGCGGGGGCCCCCCAATGAGCAGTTCTTC
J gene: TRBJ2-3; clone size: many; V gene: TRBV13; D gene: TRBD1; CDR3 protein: CASSPRTGTTDTQYF; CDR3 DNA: TGTGCCAGCAGCCCTAGGACAGGGACCACAGATACGCAGTATTTT
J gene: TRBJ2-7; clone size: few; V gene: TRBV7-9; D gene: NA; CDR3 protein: CASSFAGDGYEQYF; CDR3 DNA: TGTGCCAGCAGCTTTGCAGGGGATGGCTACGAGCAGTACTTC
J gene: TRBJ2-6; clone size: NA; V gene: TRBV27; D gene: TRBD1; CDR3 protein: CASSGTESSGANVLTF; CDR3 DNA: TGTGCCAGCTCCGGGACAGAGAGCTCTGGGGCCAACGTCCTGACTTTC
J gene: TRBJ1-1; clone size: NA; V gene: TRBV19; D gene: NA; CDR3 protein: CASSIASRGNTEAFF; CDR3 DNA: TGTGCCAGTAGTATAGCGTCGAGAGGGAACACTGAAGCTTTCTTT
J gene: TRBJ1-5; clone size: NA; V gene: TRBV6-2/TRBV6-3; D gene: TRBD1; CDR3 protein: CASNLQGNQPQHF; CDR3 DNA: TGTGCCAGCAACCTACAGGGGAATCAGCCCCAGCATTTT
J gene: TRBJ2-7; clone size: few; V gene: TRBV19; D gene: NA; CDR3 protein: CASSIARDAAYEQYF; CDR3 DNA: TGTGCCAGTAGTATAGCCCGGGACGCAGCCTACGAGCAGTACTTC
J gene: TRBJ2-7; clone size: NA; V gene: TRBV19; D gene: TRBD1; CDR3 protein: CASSTLQGQGDSYEQYF; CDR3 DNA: TGTGCCAGTAGTACTCTACAAGGACAGGGGGACTCCTACGAGCAGTACTTC
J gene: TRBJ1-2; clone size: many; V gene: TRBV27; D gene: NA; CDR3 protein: CASGFFSYGYTF; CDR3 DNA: TGTGCCAGCGGATTTTTTTCCTATGGCTACACCTTC
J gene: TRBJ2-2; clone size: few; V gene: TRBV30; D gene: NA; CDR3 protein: CAWSHAARGTGELFF; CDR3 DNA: TGTGCCTGGAGCCACGCGGCGCGGGGCACCGGGGAGCTGTTTTTT
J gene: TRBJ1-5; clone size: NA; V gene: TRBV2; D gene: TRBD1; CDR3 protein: CASRLQGAPGQPQHF; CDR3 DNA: TGTGCCAGCAGGCTACAGGGGGCGCCGGGTCAGCCCCAGCATTTT
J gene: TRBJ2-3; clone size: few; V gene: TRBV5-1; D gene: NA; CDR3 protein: CASTRGDSTDTQYF; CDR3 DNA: TGCGCCAGCACCAGGGGTGATAGCACAGATACGCAGTATTTT
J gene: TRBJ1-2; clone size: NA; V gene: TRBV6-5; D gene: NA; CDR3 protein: CASSYPSVALDTDYGYTF; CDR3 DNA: TGTGCCAGCAGTTACCCTAGTGTGGCGTTAGACACGGACTATGGCTACACCTTC